What follows are 17 T cell receptor beta chains derived from one specimen sequenced in a study of blood T cell repertoires in COVID-19. Generated by immunoSEQ multiplex PCR, the TCRdb table keeps only in-frame clones and is missing some. The sample contains about 250,000 clones, about nine tenths of which appear only once. Material: PBMCs or T cells enriched from blood (not recorded which). These receptors all stem from a woman aged 45 to 65 who had recovered from COVID-19.

The gene calls are TRBV15 and TRBJ2-2, with a weak D call TRBD2 (6 bases). The germline V gene has CDR1 LNHNV and CDR2 YYDKDF (reference sequence). The V gene lost 8 bases and the J gene lost 2 bases, with 15 bases spanning the gap. This CDR3 contains 15 residues. The CDR3 protein is CATRSGTGNTGELFF. The DNA for the CDR3 is TGTGCCACCCGTTCCGGGACTGGTAACACCGGGGAGCTGTTTTTT.

The chain links TRBV6-6 to TRBJ2-3, with D tentatively TRBD2 (5 bases). This CDR3 is built from 15 residues. Germline loops: CDR1 MNHNY, CDR2 SVGAGI (reference sequence). The V gene lost 5 bases and the J gene lost 2 bases, with 14 bases spanning the gap. The CDR3 loop reads CASSPPREVTDTQYF. The CDR3 DNA reads TGTGCCAGCAGTCCCCCCCGGGAAGTCACAGATACGCAGTATTTT.

The J gene is TRBJ2-2, the V gene TRBV24-1, with TRBD1 identical over 7 bases. Trimming at V came to 5 bases and at J to 7 bases, leaving 24 bases not matched to a gene. The CDR3 length is 20 residues. CDR1 KGHDR and CDR2 SFDVKD come from the germline V gene. As DNA, the CDR3 is TGTGCCACCAGTGGTAGGGCAGGGGGATCCCCCTCAGCTATCGGCGGGGAGCTGTTTTTT. It is translated as CATSGRAGGSPSAIGGELFF.

CDR3 nucleotides: TGTGCCAGCAGGAAGACAGGGGCAACTAATGAAAAACTGTTTTTT. It specifies CASRKTGATNEKLFF. The chain is built from TRBV2 and TRBJ1-4; 8 positions match TRBD1. V was pared by 6 bases and J by 0 bases, with 3 bases of the junction left unmatched. Germline loops: CDR1 SNHLY, CDR2 FYNNEI. CDR3 length equals 15 residues.

This clone was counted a few times. This chain joins TRBV27 and TRBJ1-1; 9 bases fit TRBD1. With V trimmed by 7 bases and J by 8 bases, 11 bases remained unmatched. The CDR3 sequence is 14 residues long. Germline V gives CDR1 MNHEY, CDR2 SMNVEV (reference sequence). CDR3 sequence (DNA): TGTGCCAGCAAATTAGGAAGGGGACAGGGCGAAGCTTTCTTT. Protein: CASKLGRGQGEAFF.

The gene calls are TRBV5-5 and TRBJ2-5; 11 bases match TRBD1. This CDR3 spans 14 amino acids. Germline loops: CDR1 SGHKS, CDR2 YYEKEE (reference sequence). The ends lost 4 bases at V and 4 bases at J; junction bases unmatched: 3. CDR3 in DNA: TGTGCCAGCAGCCCCGGGACAGGGGGAGAGACCCAGTACTTC. Its translation: CASSPGTGGETQYF.

The rearrangement joins TRBV7-9 to TRBJ1-4; D gene unclear. The CDR3 runs 14 residues. V lost 5 bases to trimming and J lost 5 bases, with 12 bases between them. Germline V gene data show CDR1 as SEHNR and CDR2 as FQNEAQ (reference sequence). DNA for the CDR3: TGTGCCAGCAGCGTAGTTTCGGGGAATGAAAAACTGTTTTTT. Protein sequence: CASSVVSGNEKLFF.

The chain joins TRBV7-9 to TRBJ1-2, with D unresolved. The CDR3 has 12 residues. Germline loops: CDR1 SEHNR, CDR2 FQNEAQ (reference sequence). Trimming pared 2 bases from V and 7 bases from J, leaving 8 bases between. CDR3 region: CASSLPGSGYTF. In nucleotides, the CDR3 is TGTGCCAGCAGCTTACCGGGGTCTGGCTACACCTTC.

The sample holds one count of this clone. The chain employs TRBV30 and TRBJ2-4; TRBD1 matches 7 bases. This CDR3 has 16 amino acids. J was trimmed by 2 bases and V by 4 bases; bases with no gene match: 11. Germline CDR1 is GTSNPN and CDR2 is SVGIG (reference sequence). The DNA of the CDR3 is TGTGCCTGGACCAAACTAGGGGGCGATTCCAAAAACATTCAGTACTTC. Protein product: CAWTKLGGDSKNIQYF.

This clone was detected once. The chain recombines TRBV20-1 with TRBJ2-2, with 10 nucleotides matching TRBD2. From germline, CDR1 is DFQATT and CDR2 SNEGSKA (reference sequence). This CDR3 is 16 amino acids long. The junction had 8 bases not matched to a gene; V was cut back by 3 bases and J by 4 bases. CDR3 residues: CSASIPGLASTGELFF. CDR3 nucleotides: TGCAGTGCTAGTATACCGGGACTAGCGTCCACCGGGGAGCTGTTTTTT.

This clone appeared a single time. This CDR3 is CASSLGTSGRGVEQYF. The CDR3 region has the DNA TGTGCCAGCAGCTTAGGGACTAGCGGTAGGGGGGTCGAGCAGTACTTC. V usage is TRBV7-2 and J usage is TRBJ2-7; 10 positions match TRBD2. Germline V lookup: CDR1 SGHTA, CDR2 FQGNSA. The CDR3 runs 16 residues. Germline trimming cut 1 base from V and 6 bases from J; bases unmatched to any gene: 9.

This rearrangement joins TRBV5-1 to TRBJ1-2; D is possibly TRBD1 (6 bases). The CDR3 length is 14 residues. Germline loops: CDR1 SGHRS, CDR2 YFSETQ. With 0 bases removed from V and 4 bases from J, the gap between germline ends came to 10 bases. CDR3 bases: TGCGCCAGCAGCTTGGTGGACAGCCTCTATGGCTACACCTTC. It codes for CASSLVDSLYGYTF. Filled out from reference TRBV5-1 and TRBJ1-2, the complete variable domain reads KAGVTQTPRYLIKTRGQQVTLSCSPISGHRSVSWYQQTPGQGLQFLFEYFSETQRNKGNFPGRFSGRQFSNSRSEMNVSTLELGDSALYLCASSLVDSLYGYTFGSGTRLTVV.

The rearrangement uses TRBV7-9 and TRBJ2-7; D is perhaps TRBD1 (5 bases). The CDR3 length is 14 residues. Trimming removed 2 bases from V and 4 bases from J, with 12 bases in between. Germline V gives CDR1 SEHNR, CDR2 FQNEAQ (reference sequence). CDR3 sequence: CASSLSLQGYEQYF. In nucleotides, the CDR3 is TGTGCCAGCAGCTTAAGTCTTCAGGGTTACGAGCAGTACTTC.

V gene TRBV7-6 combines with J gene TRBJ2-2; TRBD1 might be the D (5 bases). Germline V CDR1 and CDR2: SGHVS, FNYEAQ. The V gene lost 1 base and the J gene lost 3 bases, with 6 bases spanning the gap. This CDR3 comprises 14 residues. The CDR3: CASSLGTHTGELFF. CDR3 nucleotide sequence: TGTGCCAGCAGCTTAGGGACACACACCGGGGAGCTGTTTTTT.

The chain couples TRBV19 to TRBJ2-7; D gene unclear. V lost 4 bases, J lost 2 bases, and 9 bases lay in between. Germline V lookup: CDR1 LNHDA, CDR2 SQIVND (reference sequence). The CDR3 has 13 amino acids. CDR3 DNA: TGTGCCAGTAGTACAGGTAACACCTACGAGCAGTACTTC. Its translation is CASSTGNTYEQYF.

This rearrangement joins TRBV5-1 to TRBJ1-5, with 9 bases matching TRBD1. CDR3 length equals 15 residues. Trimming cost V 4 bases and J 3 bases; bases outside gene matches: 5. Germline-derived CDR1 and CDR2 are SGHRS and YFSETQ. The CDR3 region has the DNA TGCGCCAGCAGCCCCGGGACAGGGACCAATCAGCCCCAGCATTTT. Its protein product is CASSPGTGTNQPQHF.

The V and J genes are TRBV30 and TRBJ1-3; unclear D gene. Germline V gene data show CDR1 as GTSNPN and CDR2 as SVGIG (reference sequence). V shed 4 bases and J shed 0 bases, with 7 bases lying between them. CDR3 size: 13 residues. The CDR3 region is CAWTADSGNTIYF. CDR3 nucleotides: TGTGCCTGGACGGCGGACTCTGGAAACACCATATATTTT.